This T cell receptor beta chain was sequenced during a study of T-cell reconstitution after alpha-beta-depleted transplantation in children. Study findings and constraints: One year post-transplant, T-cell counts and diversity were largely derived from T cells produced anew. Expanded graft clones numbering several hundred reportedly gave rise to alpha-beta T cells about two months after transplant.

As regards this clonotype: Antigen specificity is unknown.

Unique molecular identifiers were used to barcode this TCRbeta library. TCRdb recomputed calls from the PCR reads with MiXCR, one row per CDR3 protein. The table has around 580,000 distinct CDR3 sequences, 25% to 30% seen once; the top ten hold 36%. This CDR3 has 15 amino acids. Losses at the gene ends were 4 bases for V and 8 bases for J; bases not matched to a gene: 8. Germline V gives CDR1 LGHNT, CDR2 FRNRAP. This sequence was found in a boy younger than two with Wiskott-Aldrich syndrome, due to receive a stem cell transplant. The specimen comprised PBMCs, sampled before TCRalphabeta/CD19-depleted stem cell transplant. The J gene is TRBJ2-1, the V gene TRBV12-5; 10 bases map to TRBD2. CDR3 sequence reads: CASGSGQREGDEQFF. The CDR3 DNA follows: TGTGCTAGTGGTTCCGGCCAGCGGGAGGGCGATGAGCAGTTCTTC.